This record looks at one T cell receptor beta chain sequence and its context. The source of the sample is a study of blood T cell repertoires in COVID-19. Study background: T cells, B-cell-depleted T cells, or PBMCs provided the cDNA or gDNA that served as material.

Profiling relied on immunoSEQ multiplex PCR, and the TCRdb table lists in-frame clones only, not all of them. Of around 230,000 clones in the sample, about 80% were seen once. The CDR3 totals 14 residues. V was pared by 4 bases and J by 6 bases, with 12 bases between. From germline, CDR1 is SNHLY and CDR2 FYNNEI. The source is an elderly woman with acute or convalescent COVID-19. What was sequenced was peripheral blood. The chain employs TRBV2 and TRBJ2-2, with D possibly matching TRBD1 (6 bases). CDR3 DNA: TGTGCCAGCAGTGGGACAGAAGGTTCCGGGGAGCTGTTTTTT. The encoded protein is CASSGTEGSGELFF. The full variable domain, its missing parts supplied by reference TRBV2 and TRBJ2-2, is EPEVTQTPSHQVTQMGQEVILRCVPISNHLYFYWYRQILGQKVEFLVSFYNNEISEKSEIFDDQFSVERPDGSNFTLKIRSTKLEDSAMYFCASSGTEGSGELFFGEGSRLTVL.